These 26 T cell receptor beta chains were all obtained from the same sample, sequenced in a study of OX40 agonist ivuxolimab in advanced cancers. Repertoires were generated with immunoSEQ multiplex PCR, while TCRdb's copy carries only in-frame clones and drops some. The data contain fewer than 200,000 clones, approximately 94% of them singletons. The material sequenced was CD4+ or CD8+ T cells sorted from blood, taken in a trial of the OX40 agonist ivuxolimab. These receptor sequences come from an adult with an advanced solid tumor such as melanoma, head and neck, liver or kidney cancer.

This sequence joins TRBV18 and TRBJ1-4; D is perhaps TRBD1 (6 bases). The germline V gene has CDR1 KGHSH and CDR2 LQKENI. The CDR3 extends over 15 amino acids. Trimming pared 4 bases from V and 6 bases from J, leaving 15 bases between. In DNA form, the CDR3 reads TGTGCCAGCTCACGGACCCGGGGGCTCGATGAAAAACTGTTTTTT. Its protein is CASSRTRGLDEKLFF.

This rearrangement joins TRBV6-5 to TRBJ1-2; 8 nucleotides align to TRBD1. V was pared by 2 bases and J by 8 bases, with 4 bases of the junction left unmatched. The CDR3 length is 13 residues. CDR1 is MNHEY, CDR2 SVGAGI, per germline. CDR3 sequence (DNA): TGTGCCAGCAGTTACCGGACAGGGCGCGGCTACACCTTC. Its translation: CASSYRTGRGYTF.

The J gene is TRBJ1-2, the V gene TRBV7-2; no reliable D call. In germline, CDR1 is SGHTA, CDR2 FQGNSA. This CDR3 region has 13 residues. Trimming cost V 7 bases and J 2 bases, with 11 bases left between them. Here the CDR3 DNA reads TGTGCCAGCACCCGTGAGGGCAACTATGGCTACACCTTC. Amino acid sequence: CASTREGNYGYTF.

This chain uses TRBV5-1 with TRBJ1-2, with 7 bases identical to TRBD1. Germline values: CDR1 SGHRS, CDR2 YFSETQ. The CDR3 has 14 amino acids. Trimming removed 4 bases from V and 8 bases from J; junction bases left unmatched: 11. The CDR3 nucleotides read TGCGCCAGCAGCCCGCGACAGGGAGGGGGAGGCTACACCTTC. Translating gives CASSPRQGGGGYTF.

The rearrangement joins TRBV2 to TRBJ2-5; D not certain. The CDR3 contains 11 residues. Germline loops: CDR1 SNHLY, CDR2 FYNNEI. V was shortened by 6 bases and J by 4 bases, with 6 bases between the two germline ends. CDR3 sequence (DNA): TGTGCCAGCAGCGCCGCAGAGACCCAGTACTTC. Protein product: CASSAAETQYF.

This clone was seen more than once but under ten times. The gene calls are TRBV7-8 and TRBJ1-1; D is possibly TRBD1 (6 bases). Germline CDR1 reads SGHVS; CDR2 reads FQNEAQ. This CDR3 contains 13 residues. The V gene lost 3 bases and the J gene lost 11 bases, with 16 bases spanning the gap. The CDR3 DNA follows: TGTGCCAGCAGCTTTTCACGGGGGGCGTCGGCTTTCTTT. This gives the protein CASSFSRGASAFF.

As regards this clone: One end of the junction is discordant with germline, which a read error may explain. Other DNA sequences in the sample encode the same CDR3. The rearrangement links TRBV10-3 to TRBJ2-7; 7 nucleotides match TRBD1. The CDR3 loop spans 13 amino acids. Germline CDR1 is ENHRY and CDR2 is SYGVKD. The CDR3 DNA reads TGCGCCATCAGGCTGGGACAGTCTTACGAGCAGTACTTC. Protein sequence: CAIRLGQSYEQYF.

This clone came up once. The V gene is TRBV9, the J gene TRBJ2-7, with TRBD2 as a possible D gene (7 bases). CDR3 size: 13 residues. CDR1 and CDR2 (germline): SGDLS, YYNGEE. V lost 4 bases to trimming and J lost 3 bases, with 11 bases between them. The DNA of the CDR3 is TGTGCCAGCAGCCTAGGGGGGGACTACGAGCAGTACTTC. It encodes CASSLGGDYEQYF.

V gene TRBV7-2 combines with J gene TRBJ1-2; D is possibly TRBD1 (5 bases). Germline values: CDR1 SGHTA, CDR2 FQGNSA. V was shortened by 6 bases and J by 0 bases, with 11 bases between the two germline ends. The CDR3 is 14 amino acids. CDR3 sequence reads: CASSSKGPNYGYTF. In nucleotides, the CDR3 is TGTGCCAGCAGTTCTAAGGGACCTAACTATGGCTACACCTTC.

This chain connects TRBV7-3 to TRBJ2-2, with TRBD1 matching 12 bases. The CDR3 spans 17 residues. Germline CDR1 is SGHTA and CDR2 is FQGTGA. V trimming: 1 base; J trimming: 4 bases; junction bases outside the gene matches: 4. The CDR3: CASSLNRDRGLTGELFF. The CDR3, as DNA: TGTGCCAGCAGCTTAAACCGGGACAGGGGGCTCACCGGGGAGCTGTTTTTT.

V gene TRBV7-2 combines with J gene TRBJ2-5; 8 bases align to TRBD1. Losses at the gene ends were 1 base for V and 4 bases for J; bases not matched to a gene: 11. Germline loops: CDR1 SGHTA, CDR2 FQGNSA. The CDR3 is 17 residues long. The CDR3 DNA reads TGTGCCAGCAGCTTAGGGGAAAGGACAGGGCGGGGAGAGACCCAGTACTTC. It translates to CASSLGERTGRGETQYF.

This chain joins TRBV27 and TRBJ2-7; a possible D gene is TRBD2 (6 bases). Between the trimmed V and J ends, which lost 6 bases and 6 bases, there was a span of 15 bases. The CDR3 totals 13 residues. Per the germline V gene, CDR1 is MNHEY and CDR2 is SMNVEV (reference sequence). CDR3 in DNA: TGTGCCAGCAGCCTAATGGGGGAGGCCGAGCAGTACTTC. Encoded protein: CASSLMGEAEQYF.

The rearrangement links TRBV7-2 to TRBJ2-7, with 9 bases matching TRBD2. Per the germline V gene, CDR1 is SGHTA and CDR2 is FQGNSA. V dropped 3 bases and J dropped 1; count of bases not matched to a gene: 4. This CDR3 contains 15 residues. The DNA of the CDR3 is TGTGCCAGCAGCTTTTCTAGCGGGACGTCCTACGAGCAGTACTTC. The encoded protein is CASSFSSGTSYEQYF.

Note on this clone: The same CDR3 can be traced to other DNA sequences in this sample. This chain uses TRBV9 with TRBJ2-5, with 13 bases matching TRBD2. The CDR3 runs to 17 residues. V lost 0 bases and J lost 2; bases outside the gene matches: 4. Germline V gene data show CDR1 as SGDLS and CDR2 as YYNGEE. CDR3 amino acids: CASSVGLAGGGQETQYF. The CDR3 DNA is TGTGCCAGCAGCGTAGGACTAGCGGGAGGCGGGCAAGAGACCCAGTACTTC.

This sequence joins TRBV6-6 and TRBJ2-7, with 9 bases matching TRBD1. The CDR3 sequence is 13 residues long. From germline, CDR1 is MNHNY and CDR2 SVGAGI (reference sequence). Trimming cost V 8 bases and J 4 bases; bases outside gene matches: 6. The CDR3 reads CASFGTGLYEQYF. The CDR3, as DNA: TGTGCCAGCTTCGGGACAGGGTTATACGAGCAGTACTTC.

CDR3 nucleotide sequence: TGTGCCAGCAGTTTATTGGGTGAGCAGTACTTC. This encodes CASSLLGEQYF. The V gene is TRBV28, the J gene TRBJ2-7, with D unresolved. This CDR3 has 11 amino acids. V lost 1 base and J lost 7, with 5 bases in between. CDR1 and CDR2 from the germline V gene are MDHEN and SYDVKM.

This sequence joins TRBV19 and TRBJ1-3; 7 positions agree with TRBD1. After removal of 6 bases from V and 0 bases from J, the junction contained 5 bases not matched to a gene. Germline V gene data show CDR1 as LNHDA and CDR2 as SQIVND (reference sequence). The CDR3 has 15 amino acids. CDR3: CASSRQGVSGNTIYF. The CDR3 bases are TGTGCCAGTAGCCGACAGGGTGTCTCTGGAAACACCATATATTTT.

This clone was seen a single time. This chain uses TRBV28 with TRBJ2-5, with D tentatively TRBD1 (6 bases). The DNA matches TRBJ2-7 better at its end, which makes the J call doubtful. The CDR3 covers 14 residues. The V gene's germline CDR1 is MDHEN and CDR2 SYDVKM. Here the CDR3 reads CASGGLPLRYEQYF. CDR3 sequence (DNA): TGTGCCAGCGGGGGCCTCCCCCTTAGATACGAGCAGTACTTC.

V and J are TRBV6-5 and TRBJ1-2; 9 bases line up with TRBD1. Per germline, CDR1 MNHEY and CDR2 SVGAGI. Trimming removed 4 bases from V and 4 bases from J; junction bases left unmatched: 4. The CDR3 is made up of 14 amino acids. For the CDR3, the DNA is TGTGCCAGCAGTTTTACAGGGGGCACCTATGGCTACACCTTC. Encoded protein: CASSFTGGTYGYTF.

The V call is TRBV11-3, the J call TRBJ1-3; maybe TRBD1 (5 bases). Trimming removed 3 bases at V and 2 bases at J, with 8 bases between. Germline V gene sequence: CDR1 SGHNT, CDR2 YENEEA. CDR3 length: 14 amino acids. The CDR3, as DNA: TGTGCCAGCAGCTTCAGGGCCACTGGAAACACCATATATTTT. This codes for CASSFRATGNTIYF.

This clone showed up just a few times. This chain uses TRBV10-1 with TRBJ2-7, with 10 nucleotides matching TRBD1. V lost 5 bases and J lost 5; bases outside the gene matches: 6. Germline lookup yields CDR1 WNHNN and CDR2 SYGVQD (reference sequence). The CDR3 contains 14 residues. The CDR3 protein is CASSSGQGIDEQYF. CDR3 coding DNA: TGCGCCAGCAGTTCGGGACAGGGGATCGACGAGCAGTACTTC.

This rearrangement joins TRBV4-3 to TRBJ1-4; D ambiguous. The CDR3 covers 14 residues. The V gene's germline CDR1 is LGHNA and CDR2 YSLEER. V shed 4 bases and J shed 3 bases, with 9 bases lying between them. CDR3 region: CASSLDGSNEKLFF. DNA of the CDR3: TGCGCCAGCAGCCTCGACGGATCTAATGAAAAACTGTTTTTT.

The rearrangement links TRBV5-1 to TRBJ2-1, with TRBD2 identical over 7 bases. Germline loops: CDR1 SGHRS, CDR2 YFSETQ. The V and J ends lost 1 base and 8 bases, in that order; junction bases with no gene match: 12. The length of the CDR3 is 16 residues. The DNA for the CDR3 is TGCGCCAGCAGCTTGTGGGGTGCGGGAGATGGGGATGAGCAGTTCTTC. It specifies CASSLWGAGDGDEQFF.

This clone was detected once. V and J are TRBV9 and TRBJ2-3; D gene uncertain. CDR1 and CDR2 (germline): SGDLS, YYNGEE. With 3 bases removed from V and 4 bases from J, the gap between germline ends came to 12 bases. The length of the CDR3 is 14 residues. CDR3 amino acids: CASSGDPVADTQYF. As DNA, the CDR3 is TGTGCCAGCAGCGGAGATCCGGTCGCAGATACGCAGTATTTT.

The chain is built from TRBV19 and TRBJ2-1, with 9 bases aligning to TRBD2. This CDR3 has 16 amino acids. Trimming cost V 3 bases and J 4 bases; bases outside gene matches: 7. Germline values: CDR1 LNHDA, CDR2 SQIVND (reference sequence). For the CDR3, the DNA is TGTGCCAGTAGTATGCGTAGCGGGGGCGGGTACAATGAGCAGTTCTTC. It encodes CASSMRSGGGYNEQFF.

The chain has TRBV28 and TRBJ1-2; D gene uncertain. Germline assignment: CDR1 MDHEN and CDR2 SYDVKM. Trimming shortened V by 10 bases and J by 5 bases, and 26 bases separated the two germline ends. This CDR3 spans 16 amino acids. This chain's CDR3 is CATMNLSTRTIYGYTF. The CDR3 region has the DNA TGTGCCACCATGAACCTCTCGACCCGGACTATTTATGGCTACACCTTC.